Listed below are T cell receptor beta chains from one sample, sequenced in a study of cytomegalovirus exposure and HLA in healthy donors. The method was immunoSEQ multiplex PCR; TCRdb's version includes in-frame clones alone and lacks a portion of them. The sample yields about 140,000 clones, 60% to 80% seen once. Sequenced material: PBMCs. These TCRs come from a man in his late teens or twenties in good health and CMV-seropositive. Both conserved end residues are part of each CDR3.

v_call	j_call	cdr3_aa
TRBV15	TRBJ2-7	CATSSQGPTYEQYF
TRBV15	TRBJ2-5	CATSRDTLLAGGETQYF
TRBV7-8	TRBJ1-1	CASSLAHSQNTEAFF
TRBV9	TRBJ1-1	CASSVVVGEGAFF
TRBV15	TRBJ1-4	CATSRVGGTGEKLFF
TRBV6-5	TRBJ2-7	CASSWVVGTGTYEQYF
TRBV7-8	TRBJ2-5	CASTKQRLAGFETQYF
TRBV30	NA	CAWRGAGGTYEQYF
TRBV13	TRBJ1-2	CASSFSLRGQGIYGYTF
TRBV18	TRBJ2-1	CASSPPHWASGYNEQFF
TRBV28	TRBJ1-1	CASSYLARPNTEAFF
TRBV7-9	TRBJ1-1	CASSSRGDGTEAFF
TRBV6-5	TRBJ2-7	CASSYTRTSAGGEQYF
TRBV6-5	TRBJ1-1	CASTPSQGWTEAFF
TRBV28	TRBJ2-2	CASSWGQGFGELFF
TRBV2	TRBJ2-2	CASLLAGGPGELFF
TRBV2	TRBJ1-2	CASSAGSYGYTF
TRBV29-1	TRBJ2-6	CSVDPGTGAGANVLTF
TRBV6-1	TRBJ2-7	CASSEARDPWDEQYF
TRBV7-8	TRBJ2-7	CASSSPSGVSGYEQYF
TRBV2	TRBJ2-5	CASSDLYRGGGETQYF
TRBV4-2	TRBJ1-2	CASSQSGQGYGYTF
TRBV6-4	TRBJ2-3	CASSKTYSGSSTDTQYF
TRBV7-2	TRBJ2-4	CASSPRTGASPKNIQYF
TRBV7-2	TRBJ2-2	CASRRTSGIRELFF
TRBV27	NA	CASSLRQGVVYEQYF
TRBV28	TRBJ2-7	CASSPNSNYEQYF
TRBV7-9	TRBJ2-2	CASMTSRRNGELFF
TRBV7-2	TRBJ1-2	CASSPGTGVTYGYTF
TRBV28	TRBJ2-7	CASVGVPSYEQYF
TRBV4-1	TRBJ2-7	CASSQSEEQYF
TRBV30	TRBJ2-2	CAWTLGQAHSGELFF
TRBV27	TRBJ1-2	CASSLMPDKGGYTF
TRBV10-3	TRBJ1-5	CAIGSGRGGNQPQHF
TRBV7-2	TRBJ2-1	CASSLGGRGHEQFF
TRBV5-5	TRBJ2-1	CASSLTYLRLAGASRHEQFF
TRBV6-4	TRBJ2-1	CASSVATAYSYNEQFF
TRBV9	TRBJ1-5	CASSAGGYSNQPQHF
TRBV28	TRBJ2-7	CASSIGTRGYEQYF
TRBV5-1	TRBJ2-1	CASSFGGRQFF
TRBV30	TRBJ1-5	CAWSGTGGPRNQPQHF
TRBV27	TRBJ2-7	CASRRGLTYEQYF
TRBV27	TRBJ2-3	CASRTGLDTQYF
TRBV6-1	TRBJ2-5	CASSGSNLAGGGETQYF
TRBV6-6	TRBJ2-3	CASSLTGDTQYF
TRBV27	TRBJ2-1	CASSSIAGVGYNEQFF
TRBV7-9	TRBJ2-4	CASSLGGAGGFKNIQYF
TRBV30	TRBJ1-1	CAWSQQGYTEAFF